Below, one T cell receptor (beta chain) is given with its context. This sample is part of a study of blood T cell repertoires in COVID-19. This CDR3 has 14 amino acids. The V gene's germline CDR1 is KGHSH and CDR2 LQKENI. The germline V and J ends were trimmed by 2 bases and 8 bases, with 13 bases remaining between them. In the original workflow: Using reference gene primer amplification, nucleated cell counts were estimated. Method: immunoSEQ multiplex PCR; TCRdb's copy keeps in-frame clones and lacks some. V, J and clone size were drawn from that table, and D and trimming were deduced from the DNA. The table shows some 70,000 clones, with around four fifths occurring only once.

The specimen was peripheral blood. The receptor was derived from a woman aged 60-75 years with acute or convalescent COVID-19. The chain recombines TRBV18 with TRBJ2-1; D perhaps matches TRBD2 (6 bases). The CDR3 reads CASSPMGGGDEQFF. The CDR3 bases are TGTGCCAGCTCACCAATGGGGGGAGGCGATGAGCAGTTCTTC.